Sequencing of this T cell receptor (beta chain) was carried out in a study of early T cells in non-severe SARS-CoV-2 infection (dated by TCRdb to the early 2020s). The study in broad terms: TCR sequencing used bulk RNA from unsorted whole blood, so alpha and beta chains could not be paired. Here is what the overall study found, with its caveats: VDJdb matching was skewed toward anti-spike CD8 responses and likely underestimated virus-specific expansions, missing private and CD4 specificities.

Set within a cohort of healthcare workers in London, UK, this nested case-control study involved weekly PCR testing of nasopharyngeal swabs along with blood sampling. Healthcare workers were recruited between 23 and 31 March 2020, during the week of the UK lockdown, and were followed weekly for up to about 15 weeks. Cut back by 7 bases and 1 base, the V and J ends lie 11 bases apart. Including cysteine and phenylalanine, the CDR3 has 14 amino acids. The entry retains the CDR3 DNA only, 42 bases that are in frame from base 1. Receptor amplification or capture employed 5' RACE. For sequencing, a NextSeq 500 was employed. The TCR library protocol attached unique molecular identifiers to individual cDNA molecules to correct for sequencing error and PCR bias. TCR alpha and beta chains were both sequenced, and the abundances of alpha and beta sequences in each sample were closely correlated with each other. In the paper's pipeline: Decombinator V4 was used to annotate the V gene, J gene and CDR3 of the TCR sequences. Expanded TCRs were defined as changing significantly between any two time points under a Poisson model with p below 0.0001. TCR abundances were normalised to the total number of TCRs sequenced in each sample and reported as counts per million. MAIT TCRs were defined by TRAV1-2 paired with TRAJ12, TRAJ20 or TRAJ33, and iNKT TCRs by TRAV10 paired with TRAJ18. VDJdb, accessed on 1 November 2021, was searched for TCRs annotated for CMV, EBV and SARS-CoV-2, and TCRs annotated for more than one antigen were excluded. TCRdb reprocessing: public reads trimmed at Q25 with fastp, clones called with MiXCR, in-frame beta chains kept. Every CDR3 protein is listed once, alongside the most common genes and DNA of its rows. The V and J calls were determined by TCRdb, not by the authors. Within this sample are fewer than 130,000 distinct CDR3 sequences, with around an eighth of them counted one time only. The ten most abundant clones make up around 4.1% of the sample.

Only a few counts were recorded for this clonotype. Its cognate antigen has yet to be identified. No quality values exist for individual bases; no much larger clone is one base distant. The clonotype was recovered from an adult who was a healthcare worker with PCR-confirmed SARS-CoV-2 infection or an uninfected control (not recorded which). This material consisted of whole blood, taken at baseline. The chain links TRBV12-3 or TRBV12-4 with TRBJ2-1, with a weak D call of TRBD2 (5 bases match). The CDR3 amino acid sequence is: CASTEDVSYNEQFF. At the DNA level, the sequence is TGTGCCAGCACGGAGGATGTTTCCTACAATGAGCAGTTCTTC.